This TCR beta chain was recovered during a study of blood T cells in healthy people across ages. The second PCR ran about 6 to 11 cycles with a sample-barcoded 5' primer and J-beta primers. Each cDNA molecule was tagged by a template-switch adaptor that had 12 random nucleotides. TCRdb passed the 5' RACE reads through MiXCR, listing each CDR3 protein once. The top ten hold 7.9% of the sample, which has about 1,600,000 distinct CDR3 sequences, around 39% seen once. This clonotype showed up just a few times. What it binds is unknown. Broader study findings: Total diversity from one million sequenced T cells was likely underestimated. Fewer expanded clones and more diversity marked long-lived versus aged donors. TCR beta diversity per million T cells fell roughly linearly with age.

In germline, CDR1 is MNHNY, CDR2 SVGAGI (reference sequence). Trimming took 6 bases from V and 1 from J, leaving 6 bases between them. The CDR3 covers 12 residues. Material: blood. V gene TRBV6-6 combines with J gene TRBJ1-2; D is undetermined. This receptor was identified in a woman between 18 and 29 years old in good health. DNA for the CDR3: TGTGCCAGCAGAGATCATAACTATGGCTACACCTTC. It is translated as CASRDHNYGYTF.